What follows are 21 T cell receptor beta chains derived from one specimen sequenced in a study of blood T cell repertoires in COVID-19. The data were produced by immunoSEQ multiplex PCR, yet TCRdb's version contains in-frame clones alone and is incomplete. The sample carries hundreds of thousands of clones, 80% to 90% recorded once. The sequencing sample was made of PBMCs or T cells enriched from blood (not recorded which). These receptors originate from a man aged 18 to 30 who had recovered from COVID-19.

CDR3 loop: CASSLAPGGNTEAFF. CDR3 sequence (DNA): TGTGCCAGCAGCTTAGCTCCAGGGGGAAACACTGAAGCTTTCTTT. The chain joins TRBV7-9 to TRBJ1-1; 7 bases fit TRBD1. The CDR3 contains 15 residues. Germline CDR1 SEHNR, CDR2 FQNEAQ (reference sequence). J gave up 2 bases and V 0 bases, and 3 bases lay outside the gene matches.

This clone was recorded only once. CDR3 sequence: CASSQEAAGSYEQYF. In DNA form, the CDR3 reads TGCGCCAGCAGCCAAGAGGCAGCGGGCTCCTACGAGCAGTACTTC. The genes are TRBV4-1 and TRBJ2-7; maybe TRBD2 (6 bases). V lost 0 bases, J lost 0 bases, and 9 bases lay in between. This CDR3 contains 15 residues. Germline V gene data show CDR1 as MGHRA and CDR2 as YSYEKL.

The chain recombines TRBV7-3 with TRBJ2-6; 7 nucleotides line up with TRBD1. Germline CDR1 SGHTA, CDR2 FQGTGA. This CDR3 comprises 15 residues. The junction had 2 bases not matched to a gene; V was cut back by 5 bases and J by 1 base. CDR3 sequence reads: CASSPGGSGANVLTF. CDR3 DNA: TGTGCCAGCAGCCCAGGGGGTTCTGGGGCCAACGTCCTGACTTTC.

The rearrangement uses TRBV5-1 and TRBJ2-6; 9 nucleotides match TRBD1. CDR3 length equals 21 residues. Trimming took 4 bases from V and 4 from J; bases not matched to a gene: 21. CDR1 is SGHRS, CDR2 YFSETQ, per germline. For the CDR3, the DNA is TGCGCCAGCAGCCCACGTAGGATGGGCGGACAGGGGAACGTAGGGGCCAACGTCCTGACTTTC. Encoded protein: CASSPRRMGGQGNVGANVLTF. The variable domain in full, completed from reference TRBV5-1 and TRBJ2-6, reads KAGVTQTPRYLIKTRGQQVTLSCSPISGHRSVSWYQQTPGQGLQFLFEYFSETQRNKGNFPGRFSGRQFSNSRSEMNVSTLELGDSALYLCASSPRRMGGQGNVGANVLTFGAGSRLTVL.

V usage is TRBV9 and J usage is TRBJ2-3; D possibly corresponds to TRBD2 (6 bases). The CDR3 totals 15 residues. V lost 2 bases and J 4 bases, leaving 14 bases between the germline ends. Germline CDR1 is SGDLS and CDR2 is YYNGEE. The CDR3 coding sequence is TGTGCCAGCAGCGTCGGGGGAGGAGGTGCAGATACGCAGTATTTT. Protein sequence: CASSVGGGGADTQYF.

The V and J genes are TRBV7-9 and TRBJ2-7, with TRBD2 as a possible D gene (6 bases). The CDR3 is 15 residues long. Trimming left V 4 bases short and J 2 bases short, with 15 bases between. Germline V gene sequence: CDR1 SEHNR, CDR2 FQNEAQ (reference sequence). The CDR3, as DNA: TGTGCCAGCAGCTCCCCTTACGGGACTGCCTACGAGCAGTACTTC. Its translation: CASSSPYGTAYEQYF.

The V gene is TRBV19, the J gene TRBJ2-7; the match to TRBD1 covers 8 bases. Germline loops: CDR1 LNHDA, CDR2 SQIVND (reference sequence). This CDR3 region has 14 residues. After removal of 3 bases from V and 5 bases from J, the junction contained 6 bases not matched to a gene. DNA for the CDR3: TGTGCCAGTAGTATTAACGGACAGGGTAACGAGCAGTACTTC. Its protein product is CASSINGQGNEQYF.

This clone appeared once. This CDR3 is also generated by other DNA sequences in the sample. This chain links TRBV14 with TRBJ1-2; D is uncertain. V was pared by 1 base and J by 4 bases, with 7 bases between. Germline V gene data show CDR1 as SGHDN and CDR2 as FVKESK. The CDR3 consists of 13 residues. CDR3 coding DNA: TGTGCCAGCAGCCAAGTGGGAGGCTATGGCTACACCTTC. Amino acid sequence: CASSQVGGYGYTF. The full variable domain, completed using reference TRBV14 and TRBJ1-2, is EAGVTQFPSHSVIEKGQTVTLRCDPISGHDNLYWYRRVMGKEIKFLLHFVKESKQDESGMPNNRFLAERTGGTYSTLKVQPAELEDSGVYFCASSQVGGYGYTFGSGTRLTVV.

The chain employs TRBV11-2 and TRBJ2-2; possibly TRBD1 for D (5 bases). The CDR3 spans 12 residues. From germline, CDR1 is SGHAT and CDR2 FQNNGV. Between the trimmed V and J ends, which lost 4 bases and 8 bases, there was a span of 8 bases. The CDR3 bases are TGTGCCAGCAGCTCCCAGGGAGGGGAGCTGTTTTTT. Amino acids: CASSSQGGELFF. Using reference TRBV11-2 and TRBJ2-2 for the parts outside the CDR3, the full variable domain is EAGVAQSPRYKIIEKRQSVAFWCNPISGHATLYWYQQILGQGPKLLIQFQNNGVVDDSQLPKDRFSAERLKGVDSTLKIQPAKLEDSAVYLCASSSQGGELFFGEGSRLTVL.

This clone was seen a single time. CDR3 nucleotide sequence: TGTGCCAGCGGATCAGGGTTTAGGAAGACCCAGTACTTC. Translated: CASGSGFRKTQYF. The chain joins TRBV25-1 to TRBJ2-5; a weak D match, TRBD1 (5 bases). V was clipped by 8 bases and J by 6 bases, with 16 bases between them. The CDR3 runs to 13 residues. Germline CDR1 and CDR2: MGHDK and SYGVNS.

This chain links TRBV7-2 with TRBJ1-2; weak D call: TRBD1 (6 bases). Germline V gene lookup returns CDR1 SGHTA and CDR2 FQGNSA. The ends were cut back, 1 base at V and 2 bases at J, with 17 bases in the middle. This CDR3 spans 17 amino acids. CDR3 loop: CASSLVGTTGTNYGYTF. CDR3 nucleotides: TGTGCCAGCAGCTTAGTGGGGACCACCGGGACAAACTATGGCTACACCTTC. The full variable domain, in which reference TRBV7-2 and TRBJ1-2 provide the parts outside the CDR3, is GAGVSQSPSNKVTEKGKDVELRCDPISGHTALYWYRQSLGQGLEFLIYFQGNSAPDKSGLPSDRFSAERTGGSVSTLTIQRTQQEDSAVYLCASSLVGTTGTNYGYTFGSGTRLTVV.

The chain links TRBV5-6 to TRBJ2-5; 9 nucleotides align to TRBD1. The germline V gene has CDR1 SGHDT and CDR2 YYEEEE. The CDR3 has 17 residues. V was clipped by 0 bases and J by 4 bases; unmatched bases: 10. Here the CDR3 reads CASSLEGTGPERETQYF. For the CDR3, the DNA is TGTGCCAGCAGCTTGGAGGGGACAGGGCCTGAACGAGAGACCCAGTACTTC.

The gene calls are TRBV5-1 and TRBJ2-1; TRBD2 is a possible D gene (6 bases). V shed 2 bases and J shed 8 bases, with 11 bases lying between them. Germline CDR1 SGHRS, CDR2 YFSETQ. The CDR3 covers 13 residues. The CDR3 sequence: CASSFGGFDEQFF. The DNA for the CDR3 is TGCGCCAGCAGCTTTGGGGGGTTCGATGAGCAGTTCTTC.

Worth noting for this clone: A junction boundary mismatches the germline segment, possibly from a read error. The rearrangement joins TRBV4-1 to TRBJ2-1; 10 bases align to TRBD2. CDR3 length: 17 residues. CDR1 and CDR2 (germline): MGHRA, YSYEKL. The CDR3 is CAGSSPWTSGSYNEQFF. Here the CDR3 DNA reads TGCGCCGGCAGCAGCCCGTGGACTAGCGGCTCCTACAATGAGCAGTTCTTC.

DNA of the CDR3: TGTGCCAGCAGCCAAGTTGTGGGACAGGGAAACACTGAAGCTTTCTTT. This codes for CASSQVVGQGNTEAFF. J is TRBJ1-1 and V is TRBV3-1 (or the pseudogene TRBV3-2); 9 bases are shared with TRBD1. CDR1 and CDR2 (germline): LGHDT, YNNKEL (reference sequence). CDR3 size: 16 residues. The ends lost 1 base at V and 2 bases at J; junction bases unmatched: 5.

This chain uses TRBV18 with TRBJ2-7; 15 bases are shared with TRBD2. CDR3 size: 15 residues. The V and J ends lost 3 bases and 4 bases, in that order; junction bases with no gene match: 1. Germline-derived CDR1 and CDR2 are KGHSH and LQKENI. CDR3 DNA sequence: TGTGCCAGCTCACCGGGACTAGCGGGAGGTTACGAGCAGTACTTC. It is translated as CASSPGLAGGYEQYF.

The chain couples TRBV9 to TRBJ1-1, with D tentatively TRBD1 (5 bases). The CDR3 contains 14 residues. The V end lost 0 bases, the J end lost 5 bases, and 11 bases lay between the germline ends. CDR1 and CDR2 from the germline V gene are SGDLS and YYNGEE. CDR3 nucleotide sequence: TGTGCCAGCAGCGTAGCTCCAGGGTCAACTGAAGCTTTCTTT. This codes for CASSVAPGSTEAFF. Together with reference TRBV9 and TRBJ1-1, the CDR3 gives the full variable domain: DSGVTQTPKHLITATGQRVTLRCSPRSGDLSVYWYQQSLDQGLQFLIQYYNGEERAKGNILERFSAQQFPDLHSELNLSSLELGDSALYFCASSVAPGSTEAFFGQGTRLTVV.

This clone occurred once. The CDR3 here is CSSGVETQYF. For the CDR3, the DNA is TGCAGTTCAGGGGTAGAGACCCAGTACTTC. The chain joins TRBV20-1 to TRBJ2-5; perhaps TRBD1 as D (6 bases). Germline V gene sequence: CDR1 DFQATT, CDR2 SNEGSKA (reference sequence). V lost 8 bases and J 4 bases, leaving 8 bases between the germline ends. CDR3 length: 10 residues.

This clone has a count of ten or more. The rearrangement joins TRBV28 to TRBJ1-5; D may be TRBD1 (6 bases). The V and J ends lost 10 bases and 4 bases respectively, with 20 bases between them. The length of the CDR3 is 15 residues. Germline V CDR1 and CDR2: MDHEN, SYDVKM. CDR3 coding DNA: TGTGCCACCAATGAACAGGGAAGGTTTAATCAGCCCCAGCATTTT. Protein sequence: CATNEQGRFNQPQHF. The variable domain in full, with the rest retrieved from reference TRBV28 and TRBJ1-5, is DVKVTQSSRYLVKRTGEKVFLECVQDMDHENMFWYRQDPGLGLRLIYFSYDVKMKEKGDIPEGYSVSREKKERFSLILESASTNQTSMYLCATNEQGRFNQPQHFGDGTRLSIL.

This clone occurred many times. The chain combines TRBV5-1 with TRBJ1-2; 8 positions match TRBD1. CDR1 is SGHRS and CDR2 is YFSETQ in the germline V gene. CDR3 length: 14 residues. After removal of 5 bases from V and 8 bases from J, the junction contained 11 bases not matched to a gene. CDR3 DNA: TGCGCCAGCAGTCCAAACGCAGGGGGCAGCGGCTACACCTTC. This codes for CASSPNAGGSGYTF.

The CDR3 DNA sequence: TGCGCCAGCAGCCCGAGCGGAGGCCCCAACAACCAAGAGACCCAGTACTTC. Translating it yields CASSPSGGPNNQETQYF. This rearrangement joins TRBV5-1 to TRBJ2-5; D is perhaps TRBD2 (5 bases). Germline loops: CDR1 SGHRS, CDR2 YFSETQ. Trimming removed 4 bases from V and 0 bases from J, with 19 bases in between. The CDR3 extends over 17 amino acids.